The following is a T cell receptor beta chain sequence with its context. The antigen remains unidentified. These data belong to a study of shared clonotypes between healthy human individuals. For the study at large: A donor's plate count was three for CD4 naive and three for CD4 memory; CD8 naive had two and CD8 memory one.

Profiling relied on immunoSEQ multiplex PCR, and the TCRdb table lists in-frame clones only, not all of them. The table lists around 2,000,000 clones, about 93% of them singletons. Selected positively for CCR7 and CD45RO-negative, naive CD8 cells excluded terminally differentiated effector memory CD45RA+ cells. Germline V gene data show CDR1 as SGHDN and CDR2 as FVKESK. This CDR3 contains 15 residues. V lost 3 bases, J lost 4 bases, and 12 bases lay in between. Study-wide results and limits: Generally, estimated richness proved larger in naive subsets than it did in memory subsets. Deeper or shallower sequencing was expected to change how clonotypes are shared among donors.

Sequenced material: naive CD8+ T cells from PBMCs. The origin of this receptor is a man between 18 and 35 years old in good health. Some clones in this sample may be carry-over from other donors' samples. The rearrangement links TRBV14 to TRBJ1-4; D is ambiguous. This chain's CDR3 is CASSQLGRDNEKLFF. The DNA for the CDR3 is TGTGCCAGCAGCCAGTTGGGTCGCGATAATGAAAAACTGTTTTTT.